This TCR beta chain was found in a study of T cell changes during pregnancy in multiple sclerosis (dated by TCRdb to about 2019). Notes on the research overall: In women with multiple sclerosis, the researchers looked at how the T cell repertoire shifted as pregnancy progressed.

Points on this clone: There is no known antigen for this receptor. No base quality values were provided; no much bigger clone lies one nucleotide off.

Library preparation was by the immunoSEQ multiplex PCR assay. Here the immuneACCESS table is served through TCRdb, limited to in-frame sequences with V and J called. Missing clones are a known gap in these copies; in checked studies unresolved V genes cover under half, and the rest lacks a known reason. The sample table holds around 56,000 clones, of which 92% were seen once. The ten largest clones represent 2.5% to 3.5% of the sample. Based on the germline V gene (reference sequence), the CDR1 and CDR2 sequences are MNHEY and SMNVEV. The CDR3 contains 13 residues, cysteine and phenylalanine counted. Just CDR3 DNA is preserved here, 39 bases in frame from base 1. V is reduced by 7 bases and J by 1 base, leaving a spacing of 10 bases between them.

In this chain, TRBV27 is recombined with TRBJ2-5; TRBD1 might be the D gene, on 6 matching bases. This TCR derives from a female donor in good health, enrolled as a control in a pregnancy study. The sample in question was peripheral blood, obtained in the third trimester of pregnancy. The CDR3 is CASKPGVQETQYF. The DNA sequence is TGTGCCAGCAAGCCAGGGGTCCAAGAGACCCAGTACTTC.